These T cell receptor beta chains were read from a single sample in a study of T-cell memory formation after mild COVID-19. TCRdb ran MiXCR on the 5' RACE reads and lists one entry per CDR3 protein. This table holds about 540,000 distinct CDR3 sequences, roughly 22% found once. Sequenced input: PBMCs or a T cell subset sorted from them (not recorded which). The origin of the receptors is an adult woman who had mild COVID-19 (a few samples of this study predate the infection). Cell type and time point are not known. Both conserved end residues are part of each CDR3.

J	V	CDR3
TRBJ2-5	TRBV20-1	CSARTRLETQYF
TRBJ2-3	TRBV5-1	CASALAERTDTQYF
TRBJ2-3	TRBV24-1	CATSDFHPGTGGADTQYF
TRBJ1-1	TRBV9	CASSPASNTEAFF
TRBJ1-5	TRBV6-5	CASSYRGTGGSQPQHF
TRBJ1-5	TRBV18	CASSLQENQPQHF
TRBJ2-4	TRBV24-1	CATSDADGIAKNIQYF
TRBJ2-2	TRBV7-9	CASSAPLTSGTGELFF
TRBJ1-1	TRBV6-1	CASLVDSGTEAFF
TRBJ2-3	TRBV2	CASGSGNTQYF
TRBJ2-3	TRBV9	CASSGGRQGTDTQYF
TRBJ2-7	TRBV5-1	CASSFPEGGSDEQYF
TRBJ1-1	TRBV4-3	CASSQDRASGTEAFF
TRBJ1-1	TRBV29-1	CSGRTGNTEAFF
TRBJ2-3	TRBV7-6	CASSLGVGLASDTQYF
TRBJ1-2	TRBV11-3	CASSGPIRGYGYTF
TRBJ1-1	TRBV4-1	CASSQPDGDTEAFF
TRBJ2-7	TRBV7-9	CANSGTALYEQYF
TRBJ1-1	TRBV27	CASSLRTGTPEAFF
TRBJ2-7	TRBV12-3/TRBV12-4	CASSRGTSAAYEQYF
TRBJ1-1	TRBV20-1	CSASISLETEAFF
TRBJ2-2	TRBV5-1	CASTPSPQGASTGELFF
TRBJ2-3	TRBV7-2	CASSPDWSTDTQYF
TRBJ2-1	TRBV7-6	CASSALAGAGYNEQFF
TRBJ1-2	TRBV5-5	CASSVRTVWDGYTF
TRBJ1-5	TRBV20-1	CSARSGQSNQPQHF
TRBJ2-7	TRBV28	CASSLFGNYEQYF
TRBJ2-7	TRBV20-1	CSARGQGGQSYEQYF
TRBJ1-5	TRBV27	CASSLSGQGRQPQHF